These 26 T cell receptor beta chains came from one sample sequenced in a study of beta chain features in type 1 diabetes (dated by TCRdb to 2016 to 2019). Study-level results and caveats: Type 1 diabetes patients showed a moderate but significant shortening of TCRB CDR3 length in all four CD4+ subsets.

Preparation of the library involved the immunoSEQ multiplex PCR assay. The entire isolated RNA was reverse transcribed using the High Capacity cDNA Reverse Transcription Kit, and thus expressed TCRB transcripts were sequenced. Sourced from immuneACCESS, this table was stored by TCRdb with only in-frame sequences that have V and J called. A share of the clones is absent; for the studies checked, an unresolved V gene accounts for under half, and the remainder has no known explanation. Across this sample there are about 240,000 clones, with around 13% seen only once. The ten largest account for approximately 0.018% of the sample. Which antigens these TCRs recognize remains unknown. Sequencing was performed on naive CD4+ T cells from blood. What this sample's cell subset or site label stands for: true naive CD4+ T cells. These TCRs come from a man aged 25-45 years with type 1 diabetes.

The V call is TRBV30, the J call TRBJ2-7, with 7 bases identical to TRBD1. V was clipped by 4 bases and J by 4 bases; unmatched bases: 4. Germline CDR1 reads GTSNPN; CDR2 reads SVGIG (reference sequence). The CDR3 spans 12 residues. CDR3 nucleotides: TGTGCCTGGAACAGGGGAAGGTACGAGCAGTACTTC. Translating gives CAWNRGRYEQYF.

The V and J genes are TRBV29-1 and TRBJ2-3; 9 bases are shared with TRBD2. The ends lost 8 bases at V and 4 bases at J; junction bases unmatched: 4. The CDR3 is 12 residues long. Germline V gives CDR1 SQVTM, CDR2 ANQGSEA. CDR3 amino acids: CSTRGGADTQYF. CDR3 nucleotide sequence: TGCAGCACGCGGGGGGGCGCAGATACGCAGTATTTT.

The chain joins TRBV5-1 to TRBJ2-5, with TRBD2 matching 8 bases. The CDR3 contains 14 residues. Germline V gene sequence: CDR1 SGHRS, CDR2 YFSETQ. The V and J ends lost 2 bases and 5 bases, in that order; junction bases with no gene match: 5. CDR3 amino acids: CASSFSGGRETQYF. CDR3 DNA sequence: TGCGCCAGCAGCTTCTCGGGGGGGAGGGAGACCCAGTACTTC.

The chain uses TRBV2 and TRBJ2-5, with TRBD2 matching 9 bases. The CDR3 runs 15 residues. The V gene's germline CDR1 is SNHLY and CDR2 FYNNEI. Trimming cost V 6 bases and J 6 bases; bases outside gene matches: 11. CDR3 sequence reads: CASRGGAGGRQTQYF. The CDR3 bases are TGTGCCAGCAGAGGGGGAGCGGGAGGTAGGCAGACCCAGTACTTC.

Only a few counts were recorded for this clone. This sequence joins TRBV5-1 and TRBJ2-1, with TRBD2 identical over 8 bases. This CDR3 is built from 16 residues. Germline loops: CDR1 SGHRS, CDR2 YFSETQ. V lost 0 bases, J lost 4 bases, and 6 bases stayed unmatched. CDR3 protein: CASSLDTGGPYNEQFF. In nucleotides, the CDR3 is TGCGCCAGCAGCTTGGATACGGGGGGGCCTTACAATGAGCAGTTCTTC. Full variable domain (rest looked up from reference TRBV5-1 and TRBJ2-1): KAGVTQTPRYLIKTRGQQVTLSCSPISGHRSVSWYQQTPGQGLQFLFEYFSETQRNKGNFPGRFSGRQFSNSRSEMNVSTLELGDSALYLCASSLDTGGPYNEQFFGPGTRLTVL.

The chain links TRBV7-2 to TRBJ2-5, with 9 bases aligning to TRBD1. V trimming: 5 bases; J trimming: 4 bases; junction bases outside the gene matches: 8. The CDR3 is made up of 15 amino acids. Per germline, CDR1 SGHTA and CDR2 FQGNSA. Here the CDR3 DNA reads TGTGCCAGCAGCACCGGGACAGGGCGGCGAGAGACCCAGTACTTC. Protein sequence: CASSTGTGRRETQYF.

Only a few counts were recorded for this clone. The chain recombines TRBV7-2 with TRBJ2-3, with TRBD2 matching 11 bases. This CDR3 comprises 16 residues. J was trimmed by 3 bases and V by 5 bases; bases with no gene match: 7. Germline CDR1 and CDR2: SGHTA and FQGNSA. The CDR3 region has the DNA TGTGCCAGCAGCCCTACTAGCGGGAGAGCGACAGATACGCAGTATTTT. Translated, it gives CASSPTSGRATDTQYF. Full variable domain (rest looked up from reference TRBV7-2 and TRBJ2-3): GAGVSQSPSNKVTEKGKDVELRCDPISGHTALYWYRQSLGQGLEFLIYFQGNSAPDKSGLPSDRFSAERTGGSVSTLTIQRTQQEDSAVYLCASSPTSGRATDTQYFGPGTRLTVL.

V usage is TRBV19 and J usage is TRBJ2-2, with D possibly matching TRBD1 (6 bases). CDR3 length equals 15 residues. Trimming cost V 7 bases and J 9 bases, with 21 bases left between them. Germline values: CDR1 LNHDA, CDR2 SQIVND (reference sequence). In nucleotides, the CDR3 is TGTGCCAGTACCATGGGGGACACCCTCCCCCGGGAGCTGTTTTTT. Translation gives CASTMGDTLPRELFF.

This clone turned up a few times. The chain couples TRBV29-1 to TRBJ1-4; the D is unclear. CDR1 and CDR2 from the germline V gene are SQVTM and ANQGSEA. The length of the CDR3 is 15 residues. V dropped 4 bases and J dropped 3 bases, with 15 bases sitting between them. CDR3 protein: CSVAFREEANEKLFF. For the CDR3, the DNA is TGCAGCGTTGCCTTCCGGGAGGAGGCTAATGAAAAACTGTTTTTT.

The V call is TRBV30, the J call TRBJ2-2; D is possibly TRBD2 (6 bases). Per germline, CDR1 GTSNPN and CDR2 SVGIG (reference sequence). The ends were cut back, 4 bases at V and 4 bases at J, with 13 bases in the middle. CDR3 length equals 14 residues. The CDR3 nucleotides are TGTGCCTGGATGTCGGGAGCAGTCACCGGGGAGCTGTTTTTT. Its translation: CAWMSGAVTGELFF.

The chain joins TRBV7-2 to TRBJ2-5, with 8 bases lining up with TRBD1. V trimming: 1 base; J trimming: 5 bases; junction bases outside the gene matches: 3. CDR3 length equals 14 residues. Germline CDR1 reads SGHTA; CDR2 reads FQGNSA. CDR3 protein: CASSLGQGTETQYF. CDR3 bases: TGTGCCAGCAGCTTAGGACAGGGGACCGAGACCCAGTACTTC.

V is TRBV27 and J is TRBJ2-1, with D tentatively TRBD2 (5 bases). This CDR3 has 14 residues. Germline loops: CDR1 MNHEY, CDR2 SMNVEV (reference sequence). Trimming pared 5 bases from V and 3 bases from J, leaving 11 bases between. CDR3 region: CASSTRTGYNEQFF. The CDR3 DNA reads TGTGCCAGCAGTACCCGGACTGGCTACAATGAGCAGTTCTTC.

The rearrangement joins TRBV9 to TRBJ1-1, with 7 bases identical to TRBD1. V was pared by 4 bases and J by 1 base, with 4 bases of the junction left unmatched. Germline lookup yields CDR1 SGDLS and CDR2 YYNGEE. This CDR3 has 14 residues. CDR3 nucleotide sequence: TGTGCCAGCAGCTCCGGGACAGAGAACACTGAAGCTTTCTTT. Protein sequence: CASSSGTENTEAFF.

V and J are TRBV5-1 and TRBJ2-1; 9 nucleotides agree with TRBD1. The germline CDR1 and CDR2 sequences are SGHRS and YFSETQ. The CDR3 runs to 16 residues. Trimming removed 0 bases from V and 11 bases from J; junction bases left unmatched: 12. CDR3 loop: CASSLDLGTGTGKQFF. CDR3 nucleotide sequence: TGCGCCAGCAGCTTGGATCTCGGGACAGGGACTGGGAAGCAGTTCTTC.

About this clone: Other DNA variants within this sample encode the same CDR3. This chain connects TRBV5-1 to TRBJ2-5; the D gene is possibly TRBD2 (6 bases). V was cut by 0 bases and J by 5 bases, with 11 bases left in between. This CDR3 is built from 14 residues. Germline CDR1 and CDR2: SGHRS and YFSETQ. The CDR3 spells CASSLAGGGETQYF. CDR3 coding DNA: TGCGCCAGCAGCTTGGCCGGGGGTGGGGAGACCCAGTACTTC.

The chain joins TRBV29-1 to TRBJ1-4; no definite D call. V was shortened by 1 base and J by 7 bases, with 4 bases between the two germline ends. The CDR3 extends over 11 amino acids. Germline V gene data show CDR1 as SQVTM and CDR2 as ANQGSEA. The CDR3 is CSVEVLEKLFF. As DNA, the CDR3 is TGCAGCGTTGAAGTCCTTGAAAAACTGTTTTTT.

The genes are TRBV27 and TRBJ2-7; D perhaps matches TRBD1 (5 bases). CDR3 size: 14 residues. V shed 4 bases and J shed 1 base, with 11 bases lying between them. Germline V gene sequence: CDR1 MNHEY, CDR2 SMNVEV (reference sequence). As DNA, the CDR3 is TGTGCCAGCAGTTCGACAGCTCAGTCCTACGAGCAGTACTTC. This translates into CASSSTAQSYEQYF.

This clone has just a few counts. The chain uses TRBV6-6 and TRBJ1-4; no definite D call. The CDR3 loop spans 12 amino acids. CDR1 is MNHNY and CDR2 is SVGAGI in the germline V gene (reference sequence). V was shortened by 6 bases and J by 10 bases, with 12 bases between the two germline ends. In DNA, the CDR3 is TGTGCCAGCAGCTCTGAAGCTGGAAAACTGTTTTTT. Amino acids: CASSSEAGKLFF.

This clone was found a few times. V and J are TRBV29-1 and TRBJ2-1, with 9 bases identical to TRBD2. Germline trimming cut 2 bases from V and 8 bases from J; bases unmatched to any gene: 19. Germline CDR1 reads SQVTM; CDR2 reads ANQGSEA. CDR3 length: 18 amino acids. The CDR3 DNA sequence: TGCAGCGTTGAATTTGGGGTCGGCGGGAGGGCCGAGAAGGATGAGCAGTTCTTC. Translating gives CSVEFGVGGRAEKDEQFF.

The CDR3 DNA reads as TGTGCCAGCAGCCTACAGGGGGGGGATACGCAGTATTTT. Its translation is CASSLQGGDTQYF. This chain connects TRBV9 to TRBJ2-3; D is possibly TRBD1 (8 bases). CDR1 and CDR2 from the germline V gene are SGDLS and YYNGEE. The CDR3 is made up of 13 amino acids. Between the trimmed V and J ends, which lost 4 bases and 6 bases, there was a span of 12 bases. The whole variable domain, remainder taken from reference TRBV9 and TRBJ2-3, is DSGVTQTPKHLITATGQRVTLRCSPRSGDLSVYWYQQSLDQGLQFLIQYYNGEERAKGNILERFSAQQFPDLHSELNLSSLELGDSALYFCASSLQGGDTQYFGPGTRLTVL.

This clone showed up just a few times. CDR3 in amino acids: CASSHPGGKNIQYF. CDR3 coding DNA: TGCGCCAGCAGCCACCCAGGGGGCAAAAACATTCAGTACTTC. The V gene is TRBV4-1, the J gene TRBJ2-4, with TRBD1 matching over 7 bases. The trim removed 3 bases at V and 3 bases at J, leaving 2 bases unmatched. CDR3 length: 14 amino acids. Germline-derived CDR1 and CDR2 are MGHRA and YSYEKL.

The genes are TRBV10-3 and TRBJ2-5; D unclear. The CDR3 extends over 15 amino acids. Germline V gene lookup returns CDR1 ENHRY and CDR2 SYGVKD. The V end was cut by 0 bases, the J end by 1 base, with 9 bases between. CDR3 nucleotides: TGTGCCATCAGTGAGTCCCCAGGTAGCCAAGAGACCCAGTACTTC. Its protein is CAISESPGSQETQYF.

CDR3 loop: CASSLEGGIYEQYF. CDR3 sequence (DNA): TGTGCCAGCAGTTTAGAAGGAGGGATCTACGAGCAGTACTTC. The chain joins TRBV28 to TRBJ2-7, with a possible D match to TRBD2 (6 bases). Trimming took 2 bases from V and 3 from J, leaving 11 bases between them. The germline V gene has CDR1 MDHEN and CDR2 SYDVKM. The CDR3 runs 14 residues. Complete variable domain (other parts from reference TRBV28 and TRBJ2-7): DVKVTQSSRYLVKRTGEKVFLECVQDMDHENMFWYRQDPGLGLRLIYFSYDVKMKEKGDIPEGYSVSREKKERFSLILESASTNQTSMYLCASSLEGGIYEQYFGPGTRLTVT.

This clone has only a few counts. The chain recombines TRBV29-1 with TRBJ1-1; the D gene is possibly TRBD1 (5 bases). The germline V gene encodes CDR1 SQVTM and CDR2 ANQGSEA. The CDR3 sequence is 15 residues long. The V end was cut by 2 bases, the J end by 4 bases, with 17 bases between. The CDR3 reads CSVEHLQGGGTEAFF. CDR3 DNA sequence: TGCAGCGTTGAACACTTGCAGGGAGGTGGCACTGAAGCTTTCTTT.

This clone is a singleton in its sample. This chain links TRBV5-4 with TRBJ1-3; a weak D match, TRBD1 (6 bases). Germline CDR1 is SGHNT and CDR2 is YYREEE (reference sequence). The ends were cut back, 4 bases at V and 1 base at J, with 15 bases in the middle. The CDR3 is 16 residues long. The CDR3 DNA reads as TGTGCCAGCAGCCCCACCCTCGACAGGTCTGGAAACACCATATATTTT. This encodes CASSPTLDRSGNTIYF.

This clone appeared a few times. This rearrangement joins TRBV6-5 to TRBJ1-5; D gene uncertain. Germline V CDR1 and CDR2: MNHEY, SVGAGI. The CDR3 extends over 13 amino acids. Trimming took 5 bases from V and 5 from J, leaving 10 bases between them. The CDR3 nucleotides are TGTGCCAGCAGTCGGATTCGGGATCAGCCCCAGCATTTT. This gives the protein CASSRIRDQPQHF.